Sequencing of this T cell receptor (beta chain) was carried out in a study of CD8 T cells in Susac syndrome. Overall study: There were Susac syndrome patients who were therapy-naive at blood draw, others on corticosteroids, and others on intravenous immunoglobulin alone.

The germline CDR1 and CDR2 sequences are SEHNR and FQNEAQ (reference sequence). Trimming removed 4 bases from V and 1 base from J, with 7 bases in between. CDR3 length: 14 amino acids. An amount of RNA that ranged from about 0.45 to 1 ug was reverse transcribed with random hexamers. Via MiXCR, TCRdb re-called the immunoSEQ multiplex PCR reads, giving one row per CDR3 protein. Here the sample spans about 76,000 distinct CDR3 sequences, roughly 92% being singletons. Notes on this clonotype: As yet, its antigen is unknown.

Study results and limitations: The study's TCR sequencing and HLA analysis covered a relatively small number of individuals, and the study acknowledged this. Susac-specific public clones in total CD8+ repertoires numbered some 16; in CD8+ TEMRA repertoires, they numbered about five.

Sample: CD8+ T cells from PBMCs. J is TRBJ2-2 and V is TRBV7-9; D remains unclear. This clonotype was obtained from a human donor with Susac syndrome. The CDR3 sequence: CASSSIQNTGELFF. The CDR3 DNA reads TGTGCCAGCAGCTCCATACAGAACACCGGGGAGCTGTTTTTT.